This record looks at one T cell receptor beta chain sequence and its context. The junction departs from germline at one end; a sequencing error may be responsible. The input was roughly 0.5 ug total RNA; TCR beta cDNA was made from it with a constant-region primer. Libraries covering TCR beta were generated through three nested multiplex PCR rounds (using a slightly modified ARM-PCR). Each CDR3 protein gets one entry after TCRdb re-called the multiplex PCR reads with MiXCR. This sample has about 78,000 distinct CDR3 sequences, with over 70% found just once. The data were obtained in a study of tumor-infiltrating lymphocytes in primary liver carcinoma. The tissue used was unsorted bulk material of about 19-31 mg. RNA and DNA were co-extracted from it with the AllPrep DNA/RNA mini kit. Resecting the tumor surgically was how the patients' primary liver carcinoma was treated. Chronic HBV infection affected patients, none of whom had received treatment.

Material: liver tumor tissue from sampling region 4. Subset in this sample: tumor region T4, right-lateral pole. This receptor was taken from a woman in her sixties or seventies with primary liver carcinoma and hepatitis B virus infection.

CDR3 DNA sequence: TGTGCTAGCAGTTACCGGGACTTACAAGAGTCCTTCACAGATACGCAGTATTTT. Amino acids: CASSYRDLQESFTDTQYF. The gene calls are TRBV6-2 or TRBV6-3 and TRBJ2-3; possibly TRBD2 for D (6 bases). This CDR3 is 18 amino acids long. Germline CDR1 and CDR2: MNHEY and SVGEGT.